This TCR beta chain appears in the sequencing data of a study of cytomegalovirus exposure and HLA in healthy donors. For the study at large: Earlier, 180 million or so T cells were analyzed, and 90 million to 140 million unique TCR beta sequences were found among them. Study-level points and caveats: From TCR beta sequences, most subjects' HLA-A and HLA-B alleles were reportedly predicted accurately. DRB1 had the most TCR associations and HLA-C the fewest, a later analysis found, with rates varying by HLA locus.

Remarks on this clone: Its antigen is undetermined.

V was cut by 7 bases and J by 0 bases, with 12 bases left in between. The germline gives CDR1 SQVTM, CDR2 ANQGSEA. The CDR3 contains 13 residues. The study ran its PCR with 60 Vbeta and 13 Jbeta primers. Produced via immunoSEQ multiplex PCR; TCRdb's table is partial and in-frame only. The data contain some 150,000 clones, roughly 84% of them seen just once; the ten biggest clones take up less than 2.5%. The chain joins TRBV29-1 to TRBJ1-2; D perhaps matches TRBD1 (5 bases). Sequenced sample: PBMCs. The TCR comes from a woman between 18 and 29 years old in good health and CMV-seronegative. The CDR3 reads CSAKTTANYGYTF. The CDR3 DNA reads TGCAGCGCCAAGACGACAGCTAACTATGGCTACACCTTC.